This section outlines one TCR beta chain sequence together with its context. The antigen remains unidentified. This sample was taken from a study of CD8 T cells in Susac syndrome. The authors carried out high-throughput sequencing of TCR beta. They applied it to CD8+ and CD4+ T cells obtained from blood. CD8+ and CD4+ T cells were negatively isolated; TEMRA cells were FACS-enriched. It was with random hexamers that roughly 0.5 to 1 ug RNA was reverse transcribed. An immunoSEQ multiplex PCR generated amplified TCR beta CDR3 products spanning 54 Vbeta and 13 Jbeta. TCRdb fed the immunoSEQ multiplex PCR reads into MiXCR, producing one record per CDR3 protein. Found here are some 120,000 distinct CDR3 sequences, roughly 96% of them singletons; the top ten hold over 0.1%. The CDR3 contains 12 residues. Germline values: CDR1 DFQATT, CDR2 SNEGSKA (reference sequence). Trimming took 5 bases from V and 7 from J, leaving 15 bases between them.

Study-wide findings and caveats: It was acknowledged in the study that the number of individuals who were included in its TCR sequencing and HLA analysis was relatively small.

The chain has TRBV20-1 and TRBJ2-7; no clear D gene. The specimen was CD4+ T cells from PBMCs. The receptor comes from a human donor in good health. The CDR3 region is CSALFRSREQYF. The CDR3 DNA sequence: TGCAGTGCTCTCTTTCGGTCGCGTGAGCAGTACTTC.